This entry lists 8 T cell receptor beta chains sequenced from one sample in a study of a mutant IDH1 vaccine in newly diagnosed glioma. TCRdb's table, derived via immunoSEQ multiplex PCR, lists solely in-frame clones and lacks some. The table includes some 70,000 clones, less than 85% detected once. Specified time point: baseline, week 1 (first vaccination visit). Stated treatment: pre-vaccination baseline after standard-of-care therapy. The input for sequencing was PBMCs, taken from a glioma patient treated with radiotherapy, temozolomide or both. These receptors were obtained from a man aged 50 or older with glioma.

This chain links TRBV4-1 with TRBJ1-1; D is possibly TRBD1 (5 bases). Between the trimmed V and J ends, which lost 0 bases and 0 bases, there was a span of 8 bases. Germline CDR1 reads MGHRA; CDR2 reads YSYEKL. The CDR3 spans 15 residues. Here the CDR3 DNA reads TGCGCCAGCAGCCAAGAGGGACTTATGAACACTGAAGCTTTCTTT. The encoded protein is CASSQEGLMNTEAFF.

In its sample, this clone was seen a few times. The chain has TRBV7-8 and TRBJ2-1; D unclear. CDR3 length equals 14 residues. CDR1 SGHVS and CDR2 FQNEAQ come from the germline V gene. The V end was cut by 3 bases, the J end by 0 bases, with 6 bases between. CDR3 sequence (DNA): TGTGCCAGCAGCTTGATGAGCTCCTACAATGAGCAGTTCTTC. As protein: CASSLMSSYNEQFF.

The chain employs TRBV21-1 and TRBJ2-5; the table's D call TRBD1 went unverified against the DNA. TRBV21-1 is labeled a pseudogene. This CDR3 spans 15 amino acids. The CDR3 DNA is TGTGCCAGCAGCAAACAGGTAGGGGGCCAAGAGACCCAGTACTTC. This sequence encodes CASSKQVGGQETQYF.

This clone was counted at least ten times. DNA for the CDR3: TGTGCCAGCAGCTTATGGGGGCTGGGCACTGAAGCTTTCTTT. Its translation: CASSLWGLGTEAFF. The gene calls are TRBV5-6 and TRBJ1-1; D may be TRBD1 (6 bases). CDR3 length equals 14 residues. The V gene's germline CDR1 is SGHDT and CDR2 YYEEEE. V lost 2 bases and J 4 bases, leaving 12 bases between the germline ends.

The CDR3 coding sequence is TGTGCCAGCAGCTTTGCCGCACGGGAAGGCTACACCTTC. Translated, it gives CASSFAAREGYTF. The chain links TRBV7-2 to TRBJ1-2; no clear D gene. The V gene's germline CDR1 is SGHTA and CDR2 FQGNSA. The CDR3 is 13 amino acids. The germline V and J ends were trimmed by 3 bases and 8 bases, with 13 bases remaining between them.

This rearrangement joins TRBV9 to TRBJ1-1; D ambiguous. Trimming took off 0 bases at V and 2 bases at J, with 5 bases between the two ends. CDR1 is SGDLS and CDR2 is YYNGEE in the germline V gene. This CDR3 spans 13 amino acids. CDR3 sequence (DNA): TGTGCCAGCAGCGTAGACGGAAACACTGAAGCTTTCTTT. It translates to CASSVDGNTEAFF.

This clone has only one observation. The rearrangement links TRBV29-1 to TRBJ1-2; D is perhaps TRBD1 (5 bases). Germline CDR1 SQVTM, CDR2 ANQGSEA. The length of the CDR3 is 15 residues. With 1 base removed from V and 7 bases from J, the gap between germline ends came to 19 bases. The CDR3 reads CSVEVPPGRKGGYTF. CDR3 nucleotides: TGCAGCGTTGAAGTTCCCCCGGGACGGAAGGGTGGCTACACCTTC.

V gene TRBV30 combines with J gene TRBJ2-3, with 9 bases aligning to TRBD1. CDR1 is GTSNPN and CDR2 is SVGIG in the germline V gene (reference sequence). There are 13 residues in the CDR3. J gave up 6 bases and V 5 bases, and 6 bases lay outside the gene matches. The CDR3 DNA reads as TGTGCCTGGGCTACAGGGGGCTCGGATACGCAGTATTTT. Translation: CAWATGGSDTQYF. Combining the CDR3 with reference TRBV30 and TRBJ2-3 gives the whole variable domain SQTIHQWPATLVQPVGSPLSLECTVEGTSNPNLYWYRQAAGRGLQLLFYSVGIGQISSEVPQNLSASRPQDRQFILSSKKLLLSDSGFYLCAWATGGSDTQYFGPGTRLTVL.